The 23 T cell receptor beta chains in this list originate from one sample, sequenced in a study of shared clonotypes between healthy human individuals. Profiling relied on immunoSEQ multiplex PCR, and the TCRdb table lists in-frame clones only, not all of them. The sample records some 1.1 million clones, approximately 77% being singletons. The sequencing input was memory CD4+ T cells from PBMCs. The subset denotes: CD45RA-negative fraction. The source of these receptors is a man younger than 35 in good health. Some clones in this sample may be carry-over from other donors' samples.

In nucleotides, the CDR3 is TGTGCCAGCAGCTTGAGCGGCCCGAGCACAGATACGCAGTATTTT. This translates into CASSLSGPSTDTQYF. The V and J genes are TRBV7-3 and TRBJ2-3; possible D gene TRBD2, 5 bases. Per germline, CDR1 SGHTA and CDR2 FQGTGA. This CDR3 has 15 amino acids. V lost 3 bases and J lost 0, with 10 bases in between.

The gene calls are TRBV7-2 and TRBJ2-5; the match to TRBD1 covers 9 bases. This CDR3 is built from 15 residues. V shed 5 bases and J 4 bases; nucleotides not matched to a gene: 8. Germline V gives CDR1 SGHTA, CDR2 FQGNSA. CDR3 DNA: TGTGCCAGCAGCATCCCCGGGACAGGGCTAGAGACCCAGTACTTC. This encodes CASSIPGTGLETQYF. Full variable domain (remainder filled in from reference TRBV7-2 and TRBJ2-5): GAGVSQSPSNKVTEKGKDVELRCDPISGHTALYWYRQSLGQGLEFLIYFQGNSAPDKSGLPSDRFSAERTGGSVSTLTIQRTQQEDSAVYLCASSIPGTGLETQYFGPGTRLLVL.

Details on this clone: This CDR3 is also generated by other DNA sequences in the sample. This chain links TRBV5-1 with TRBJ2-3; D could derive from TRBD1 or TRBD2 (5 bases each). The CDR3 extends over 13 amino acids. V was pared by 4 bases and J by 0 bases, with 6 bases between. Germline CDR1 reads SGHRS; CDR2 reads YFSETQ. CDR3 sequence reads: CASSRDSTDTQYF. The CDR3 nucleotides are TGCGCCAGCAGCCGGGACAGCACAGATACGCAGTATTTT.

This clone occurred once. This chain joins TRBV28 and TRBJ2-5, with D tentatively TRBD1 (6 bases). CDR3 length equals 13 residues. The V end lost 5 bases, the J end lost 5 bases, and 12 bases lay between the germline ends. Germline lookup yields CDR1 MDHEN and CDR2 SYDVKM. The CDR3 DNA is TGTGCCAGCAGTGTACAGGGTCCGGAGACCCAGTACTTC. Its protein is CASSVQGPETQYF.

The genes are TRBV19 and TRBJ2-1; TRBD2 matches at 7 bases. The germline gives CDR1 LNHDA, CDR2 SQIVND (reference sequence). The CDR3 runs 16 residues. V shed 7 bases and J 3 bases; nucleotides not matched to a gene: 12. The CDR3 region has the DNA TGTGCCAGTACGCCCACCCTAGCGGAATTCTACAATGAGCAGTTCTTC. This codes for CASTPTLAEFYNEQFF.

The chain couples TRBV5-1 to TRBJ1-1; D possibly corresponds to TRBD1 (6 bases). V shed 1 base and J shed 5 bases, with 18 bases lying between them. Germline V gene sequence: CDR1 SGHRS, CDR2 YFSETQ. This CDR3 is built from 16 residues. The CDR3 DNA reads TGCGCCAGCAGCTTGACGCTTGACCAGGGGTGGACTGAAGCTTTCTTT. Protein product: CASSLTLDQGWTEAFF.

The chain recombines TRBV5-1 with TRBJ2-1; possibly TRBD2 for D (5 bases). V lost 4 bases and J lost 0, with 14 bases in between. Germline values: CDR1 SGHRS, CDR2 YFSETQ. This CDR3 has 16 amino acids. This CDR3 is CASSKTTGSSYNEQFF. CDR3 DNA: TGCGCCAGCAGCAAAACGACTGGGAGCTCCTACAATGAGCAGTTCTTC.

Written as DNA, the CDR3 is TGTGCCAGCAGCTTAGCAGGACAGACCGGGGAGCTGTTTTTT. Its protein product is CASSLAGQTGELFF. The chain links TRBV7-2 to TRBJ2-2; maybe TRBD1 (6 bases). The V gene's germline CDR1 is SGHTA and CDR2 FQGNSA. With 0 bases removed from V and 5 bases from J, the gap between germline ends came to 7 bases. The CDR3 sequence is 14 residues long.

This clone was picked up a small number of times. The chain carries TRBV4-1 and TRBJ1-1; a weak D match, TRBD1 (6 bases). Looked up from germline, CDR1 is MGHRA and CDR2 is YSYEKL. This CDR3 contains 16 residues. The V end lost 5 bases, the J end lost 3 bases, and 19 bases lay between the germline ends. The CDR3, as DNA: TGCGCCAGCAGCAACCACCCGGGGGGCCTGGACACTGAAGCTTTCTTT. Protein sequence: CASSNHPGGLDTEAFF.

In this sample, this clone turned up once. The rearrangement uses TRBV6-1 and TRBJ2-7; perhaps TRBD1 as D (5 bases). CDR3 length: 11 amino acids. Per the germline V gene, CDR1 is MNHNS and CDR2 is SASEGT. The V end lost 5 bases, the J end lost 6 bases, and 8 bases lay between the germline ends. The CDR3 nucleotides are TGTGCCAGCAGTTCTAGGGGCGAGCAGTACTTC. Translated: CASSSRGEQYF.

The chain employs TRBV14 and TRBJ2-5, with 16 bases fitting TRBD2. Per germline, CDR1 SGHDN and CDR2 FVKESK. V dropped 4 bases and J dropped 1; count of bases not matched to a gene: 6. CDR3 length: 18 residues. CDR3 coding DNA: TGTGCCAGCAGCCGGTCGGGACTAGCGGGAGGGATCCAAGAGACCCAGTACTTC. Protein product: CASSRSGLAGGIQETQYF. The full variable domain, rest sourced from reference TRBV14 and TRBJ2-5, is EAGVTQFPSHSVIEKGQTVTLRCDPISGHDNLYWYRRVMGKEIKFLLHFVKESKQDESGMPNNRFLAERTGGTYSTLKVQPAELEDSGVYFCASSRSGLAGGIQETQYFGPGTRLLVL.

The CDR3: CASSPEPGHEQYF. DNA of the CDR3: TGTGCCAGCAGCCCAGAACCGGGCCACGAGCAGTACTTC. The chain employs TRBV5-6 and TRBJ2-7; no clear D. Germline V gene sequence: CDR1 SGHDT, CDR2 YYEEEE. V lost 4 bases, J lost 5 bases, and 13 bases lay in between. The CDR3 sequence is 13 residues long.

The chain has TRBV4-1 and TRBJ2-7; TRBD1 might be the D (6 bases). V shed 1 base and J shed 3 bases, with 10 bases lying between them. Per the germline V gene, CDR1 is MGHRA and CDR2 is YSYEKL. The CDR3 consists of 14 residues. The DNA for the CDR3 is TGCGCCAGCAGCCAAGGAACAGGGATCTACGAGCAGTACTTC. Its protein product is CASSQGTGIYEQYF.

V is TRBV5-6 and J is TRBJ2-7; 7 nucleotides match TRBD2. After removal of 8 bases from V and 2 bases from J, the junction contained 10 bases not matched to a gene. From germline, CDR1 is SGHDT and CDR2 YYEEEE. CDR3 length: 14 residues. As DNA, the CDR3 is TGTGCCAGTTCCTTTATGGGGGGGGCCTACGAGCAGTACTTC. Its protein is CASSFMGGAYEQYF.

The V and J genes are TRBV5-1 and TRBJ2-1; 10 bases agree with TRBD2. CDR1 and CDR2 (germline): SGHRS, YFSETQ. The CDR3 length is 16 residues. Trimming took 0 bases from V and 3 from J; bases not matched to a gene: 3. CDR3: CASSLASSGSYNEQFF. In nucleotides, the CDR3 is TGCGCCAGCAGCTTGGCGTCTAGCGGGAGCTACAATGAGCAGTTCTTC.

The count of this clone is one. The CDR3 DNA reads as TGTGCCACCAGCAGAGGGGGGGGTGGATATGAAAAACTGTTTTTT. Translating it yields CATSRGGGGYEKLFF. The chain combines TRBV15 with TRBJ1-4, with D possibly being TRBD1 (5 bases). The length of the CDR3 is 15 residues. Trimming stripped 1 base from V and 6 bases from J, with 12 bases between. Germline V gene sequence: CDR1 LNHNV, CDR2 YYDKDF (reference sequence).

In DNA, the CDR3 is TGCGCCAGCAGACCCAGGGGAACTATGAACACTGAAGCTTTCTTT. Protein sequence: CASRPRGTMNTEAFF. The V gene is TRBV5-1, the J gene TRBJ1-1, with D possibly being TRBD1 (6 bases). CDR1 and CDR2 (germline): SGHRS, YFSETQ. The CDR3 consists of 15 residues. V was shortened by 5 bases and J by 0 bases, with 14 bases between the two germline ends.

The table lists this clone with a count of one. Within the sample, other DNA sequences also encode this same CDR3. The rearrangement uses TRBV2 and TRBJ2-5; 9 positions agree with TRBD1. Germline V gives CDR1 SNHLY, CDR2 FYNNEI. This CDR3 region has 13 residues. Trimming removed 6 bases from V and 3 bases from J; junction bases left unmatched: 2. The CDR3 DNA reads TGTGCCAGCAGCCGGGACAGGGAAGAGACCCAGTACTTC. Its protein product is CASSRDREETQYF. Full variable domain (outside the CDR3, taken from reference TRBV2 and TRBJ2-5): EPEVTQTPSHQVTQMGQEVILRCVPISNHLYFYWYRQILGQKVEFLVSFYNNEISEKSEIFDDQFSVERPDGSNFTLKIRSTKLEDSAMYFCASSRDREETQYFGPGTRLLVL.

This chain's CDR3 is CASSPRDGSITF. CDR3 nucleotide sequence: TGTGCCAGCAGCCCGAGGGACGGCTCAATCACCTTC. The gene calls are TRBV7-2 and TRBJ1-2; D is possibly TRBD1 (5 bases). This CDR3 has 12 residues. Germline V gene sequence: CDR1 SGHTA, CDR2 FQGNSA. Deletions cut 5 bases from V and 13 bases from J, with 17 bases between.

The CDR3 nucleotides are TGTGCCAGCAGCTTAGTGGGGACAGGGGGCAATGAAGCTTTCTTT. Translation: CASSLVGTGGNEAFF. This chain connects TRBV7-9 to TRBJ1-1; 12 positions agree with TRBD1. V was pared by 1 base and J by 7 bases, with 4 bases of the junction left unmatched. This CDR3 region has 15 residues. CDR1 and CDR2 (germline): SEHNR, FQNEAQ (reference sequence).

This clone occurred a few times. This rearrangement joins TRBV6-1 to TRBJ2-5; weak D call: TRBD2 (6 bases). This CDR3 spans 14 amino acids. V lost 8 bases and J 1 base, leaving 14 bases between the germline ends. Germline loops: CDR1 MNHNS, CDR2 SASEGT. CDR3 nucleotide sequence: TGTGCCAGCGGAGGGGTGGGATCCCAAGAGACCCAGTACTTC. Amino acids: CASGGVGSQETQYF.

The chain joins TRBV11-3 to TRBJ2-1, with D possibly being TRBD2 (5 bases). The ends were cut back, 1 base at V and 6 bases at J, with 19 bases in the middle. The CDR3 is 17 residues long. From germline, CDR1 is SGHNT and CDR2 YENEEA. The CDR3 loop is CASSLGRLEGPPNEQFF. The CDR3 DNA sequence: TGTGCCAGCAGCTTAGGACGGCTCGAGGGTCCACCCAATGAGCAGTTCTTC.

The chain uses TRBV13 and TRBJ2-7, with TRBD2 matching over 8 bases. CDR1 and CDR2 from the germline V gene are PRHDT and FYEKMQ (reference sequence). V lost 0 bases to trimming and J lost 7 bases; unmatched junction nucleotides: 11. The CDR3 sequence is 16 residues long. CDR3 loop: CASSLGSKGRGGEQYF. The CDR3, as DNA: TGTGCCAGCAGCTTAGGTTCCAAGGGCCGGGGGGGAGAGCAGTACTTC.